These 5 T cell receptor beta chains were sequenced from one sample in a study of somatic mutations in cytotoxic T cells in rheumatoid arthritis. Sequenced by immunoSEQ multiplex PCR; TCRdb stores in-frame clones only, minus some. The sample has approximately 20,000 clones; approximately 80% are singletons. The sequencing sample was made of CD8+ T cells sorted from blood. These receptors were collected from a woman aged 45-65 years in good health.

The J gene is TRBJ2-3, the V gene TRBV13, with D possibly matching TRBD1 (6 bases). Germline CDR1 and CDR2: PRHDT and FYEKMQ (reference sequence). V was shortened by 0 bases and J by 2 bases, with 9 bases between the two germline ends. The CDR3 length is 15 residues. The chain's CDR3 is CASSLGRGFTDTQYF. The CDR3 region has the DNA TGTGCCAGCAGCTTAGGCAGGGGATTCACAGATACGCAGTATTTT.

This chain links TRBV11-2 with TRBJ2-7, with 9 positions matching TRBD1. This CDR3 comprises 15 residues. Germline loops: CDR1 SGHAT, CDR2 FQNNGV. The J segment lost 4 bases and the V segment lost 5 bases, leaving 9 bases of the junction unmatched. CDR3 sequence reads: CASSHPLDRGYEQYF. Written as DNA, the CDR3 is TGTGCCAGCAGCCACCCCTTGGACAGGGGATACGAGCAGTACTTC.

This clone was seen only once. The CDR3 DNA is TGCAGCGTTGAAGATCCGGGGGCTGACTATGGCTACACCTTC. It is translated as CSVEDPGADYGYTF. This sequence joins TRBV29-1 and TRBJ1-2, with D perhaps matching TRBD1 (6 bases). This CDR3 region has 14 residues. V was cut by 0 bases and J by 3 bases, with 11 bases left in between. Germline CDR1 and CDR2: SQVTM and ANQGSEA.

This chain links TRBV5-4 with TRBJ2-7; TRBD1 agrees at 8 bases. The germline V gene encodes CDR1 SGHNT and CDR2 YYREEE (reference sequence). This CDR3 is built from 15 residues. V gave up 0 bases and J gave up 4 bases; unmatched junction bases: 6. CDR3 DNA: TGTGCCAGCAGCTTGGGTCAGGGGGCGGAGTACGAGCAGTACTTC. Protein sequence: CASSLGQGAEYEQYF.

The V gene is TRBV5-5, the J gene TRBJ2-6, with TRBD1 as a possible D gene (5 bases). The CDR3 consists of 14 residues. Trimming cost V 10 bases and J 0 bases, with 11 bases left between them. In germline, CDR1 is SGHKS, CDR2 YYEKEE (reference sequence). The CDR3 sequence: CAGKTDSGANVLTF. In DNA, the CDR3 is TGTGCCGGAAAGACAGACTCTGGGGCCAACGTCCTGACTTTC.